The 22 T cell receptor beta chains given below trace back to one sample, sequenced in a study of shared clonotypes between healthy human individuals (dated by TCRdb to 2018 to 2021). Libraries were constructed by the immunoSEQ multiplex PCR assay. Imported from immuneACCESS, the table was reduced by TCRdb to in-frame sequences with V and J called. These copies leave out some clones; in studies compared against another copy, an unresolved V gene accounts for under half, and the cause of the remainder is not known. This sample comprises some 980,000 clones, roughly 72% of them detected only once. The ten largest clonotypes hold approximately 1.5% of the sample. The source material was memory CD4+ T cells sorted from blood. Explained via the paper, the cell subset or site label denotes: CD45RA-negative fraction. The source is a man younger than 30 in good health.

The gene calls are TRBV7-2 and TRBJ2-1, with TRBD2 matching 7 bases. From germline, CDR1 is SGHTA and CDR2 FQGNSA. With V trimmed by 5 bases and J by 4 bases, 11 bases remained unmatched. This CDR3 is 16 amino acids long. As DNA, the CDR3 is TGTGCCAGCAGCCGTCAGGCTAGCGGAGCGTACAATGAGCAGTTCTTC. It yields the protein CASSRQASGAYNEQFF.

The chain joins TRBV19 to TRBJ1-6, with a weak D call TRBD1 (5 bases). V lost 8 bases and J lost 7, with 9 bases in between. This CDR3 region has 12 residues. CDR1 and CDR2 from the germline V gene are LNHDA and SQIVND (reference sequence). In nucleotides, the CDR3 is TGTGCCAGTCACAGACAGAATTCACCCCTCCACTTT. It is translated as CASHRQNSPLHF.

There are a few counts of this clone. This chain links TRBV4-1 with TRBJ2-2, with a weak D call TRBD1 (5 bases). The CDR3 has 15 residues. Germline loops: CDR1 MGHRA, CDR2 YSYEKL. The V and J ends lost 4 bases and 0 bases respectively, with 9 bases between them. The CDR3 DNA reads TGCGCCAGCAGCCTAGGACACCCGAACACCGGGGAGCTGTTTTTT. This translates into CASSLGHPNTGELFF.

V gene TRBV5-1 combines with J gene TRBJ1-2; 8 bases fit TRBD1. Germline V gene sequence: CDR1 SGHRS, CDR2 YFSETQ. The CDR3 is made up of 13 amino acids. The V and J ends lost 2 bases and 8 bases, in that order; junction bases with no gene match: 5. The CDR3 nucleotides read TGCGCCAGCAGCTTACAGGACAGGGACGGCTACACCTTC. This translates into CASSLQDRDGYTF.

The chain joins TRBV9 to TRBJ2-7; 7 bases are a match to TRBD1. This CDR3 contains 15 residues. The trim removed 6 bases at V and 5 bases at J, leaving 14 bases unmatched. Per the germline V gene, CDR1 is SGDLS and CDR2 is YYNGEE. In nucleotides, the CDR3 is TGTGCCAGCATGTCCCCTCGACAGGGTGGCAACGAGCAGTACTTC. Translating it yields CASMSPRQGGNEQYF. The complete variable domain, with remaining parts taken from reference TRBV9 and TRBJ2-7, reads DSGVTQTPKHLITATGQRVTLRCSPRSGDLSVYWYQQSLDQGLQFLIQYYNGEERAKGNILERFSAQQFPDLHSELNLSSLELGDSALYFCASMSPRQGGNEQYFGPGTRLTVT.

This sequence joins TRBV29-1 and TRBJ2-7, with D possibly TRBD2 on 8 matching bases. The V end was cut by 8 bases, the J end by 0 bases, with 17 bases between. The length of the CDR3 is 14 residues. Per germline, CDR1 SQVTM and CDR2 ANQGSEA. CDR3 in DNA: TGCAGCATAACAGGGGCGGGAGGCTCCTACGAGCAGTACTTC. Translated, it gives CSITGAGGSYEQYF.

The V and J genes are TRBV11-2 and TRBJ2-3; D not certain. CDR1 is SGHAT, CDR2 FQNNGV, per germline. V dropped 4 bases and J dropped 1 base, with 9 bases sitting between them. This CDR3 comprises 14 residues. The CDR3 loop reads CASSSGQGTDTQYF. The CDR3 DNA reads TGTGCCAGCAGCTCTGGGCAAGGCACAGATACGCAGTATTTT. Full variable domain (remainder filled in from reference TRBV11-2 and TRBJ2-3): EAGVAQSPRYKIIEKRQSVAFWCNPISGHATLYWYQQILGQGPKLLIQFQNNGVVDDSQLPKDRFSAERLKGVDSTLKIQPAKLEDSAVYLCASSSGQGTDTQYFGPGTRLTVL.

This chain connects TRBV10-1 to TRBJ2-5; 9 nucleotides match TRBD1. CDR1 WNHNN and CDR2 SYGVQD come from the germline V gene (reference sequence). The CDR3 length is 17 residues. V lost 6 bases, J lost 1 base, and 12 bases stayed unmatched. This chain's CDR3 is CASSPNRGLGPQETQYF. The DNA for the CDR3 is TGCGCCAGCAGCCCCAACAGGGGGCTTGGACCCCAAGAGACCCAGTACTTC.

The DNA for the CDR3 is TGTGCCAGCAGCCAAGATGGGGGGAGTAGTTCACCCCTCCACTTT. Protein product: CASSQDGGSSSPLHF. The V gene is TRBV14, the J gene TRBJ1-6; D perhaps matches TRBD1 (5 bases). Trimming left V 0 bases short and J 9 bases short, with 12 bases between. Germline CDR1 reads SGHDN; CDR2 reads FVKESK. The CDR3 extends over 15 amino acids.

This chain uses TRBV19 with TRBJ1-3; TRBD1 is a possible D gene (6 bases). CDR3 length: 17 amino acids. CDR1 and CDR2 (germline): LNHDA, SQIVND (reference sequence). With 6 bases removed from V and 0 bases from J, the gap between germline ends came to 18 bases. The CDR3 sequence is CASSDIGQTNSGNTIYF. CDR3 bases: TGTGCCAGTAGCGATATTGGACAGACGAACTCTGGAAACACCATATATTTT. Variable domain in full (rest from reference TRBV19 and TRBJ1-3): DGGITQSPKYLFRKEGQNVTLSCEQNLNHDAMYWYRQDPGQGLRLIYYSQIVNDFQKGDIAEGYSVSREKKESFPLTVTSAQKNPTAFYLCASSDIGQTNSGNTIYFGEGSWLTVV.

About this clone itself: Other DNA variants within this sample encode the same CDR3. The chain links TRBV5-1 to TRBJ2-1; TRBD1 is a possible D gene (6 bases). Germline V gives CDR1 SGHRS, CDR2 YFSETQ. The CDR3 runs to 14 residues. V gave up 3 bases and J gave up 3 bases, with 10 bases separating them. The CDR3 loop is CASSSRTDYNEQFF. The CDR3 region has the DNA TGCGCCAGCAGCTCACGGACAGACTACAATGAGCAGTTCTTC.

The chain has TRBV30 and TRBJ1-5, with unresolved D. Deletions cut 3 bases from V and 5 bases from J, with 14 bases between. Germline V gene lookup returns CDR1 GTSNPN and CDR2 SVGIG (reference sequence). The CDR3 loop spans 14 amino acids. CDR3 protein: CAWSASVGYQPQHF. The CDR3, as DNA: TGTGCCTGGAGCGCCTCCGTCGGATATCAGCCCCAGCATTTT.

The chain carries TRBV7-2 and TRBJ2-3, with D possibly being TRBD2 (5 bases). From germline, CDR1 is SGHTA and CDR2 FQGNSA. Trimming removed 0 bases at V and 4 bases at J, with 17 bases between. The CDR3 loop spans 17 amino acids. CDR3 sequence: CASSLAQRNQKADTQYF. DNA for the CDR3: TGTGCCAGCAGCTTAGCGCAGCGGAACCAAAAAGCAGATACGCAGTATTTT.

This chain uses TRBV27 with TRBJ2-7; D remains unclear. The CDR3 spans 14 residues. Germline V CDR1 and CDR2: MNHEY, SMNVEV (reference sequence). Trimming shortened V by 4 bases and J by 7 bases, and 17 bases separated the two germline ends. The CDR3 loop reads CASSSSKGVGEQYF. In DNA, the CDR3 is TGTGCCAGCAGTTCAAGCAAGGGTGTAGGAGAGCAGTACTTC.

J is TRBJ1-1 and V is TRBV5-6, with 7 positions matching TRBD1. This CDR3 is 16 amino acids long. CDR1 and CDR2 (germline): SGHDT, YYEEEE. V lost 4 bases, J lost 0 bases, and 9 bases stayed unmatched. This chain's CDR3 is CASSLLPGQMNTEAFF. The CDR3 DNA reads TGTGCCAGCAGCCTCTTGCCGGGACAGATGAACACTGAAGCTTTCTTT.

This clone showed up just a few times. A much larger clone sits a single nucleotide away, making a read error possible. The chain links TRBV13 to TRBJ2-7; D remains unclear. V was trimmed by 2 bases and J by 0 bases, leaving 5 bases between them. In germline, CDR1 is PRHDT, CDR2 FYEKMQ (reference sequence). The CDR3 runs to 13 residues. CDR3 DNA: TGTGCCAGCAGCTTACAGAGCTCCTACGAGCAGTACTTC. Amino acid sequence: CASSLQSSYEQYF.

In its sample, this clone was seen once. This rearrangement joins TRBV7-9 to TRBJ2-1; 11 nucleotides match TRBD2. The V and J ends lost 5 bases and 1 base, in that order; junction bases with no gene match: 7. Germline CDR1 reads SEHNR; CDR2 reads FQNEAQ (reference sequence). The CDR3 runs 17 residues. CDR3 bases: TGTGCCAGCAGCGCGTGGACTAGCGGGTGGTCCTACAATGAGCAGTTCTTC. Translated: CASSAWTSGWSYNEQFF.

V gene TRBV19 combines with J gene TRBJ1-5; no reliable D call. The CDR3 contains 13 residues. Trimming left V 4 bases short and J 4 bases short, with 8 bases between. CDR1 is LNHDA and CDR2 is SQIVND in the germline V gene (reference sequence). CDR3 in amino acids: CASSNGWNQPQHF. For the CDR3, the DNA is TGTGCCAGTAGTAACGGCTGGAATCAGCCCCAGCATTTT.

The rearrangement joins TRBV5-1 to TRBJ2-6; D remains ambiguous. In germline, CDR1 is SGHRS, CDR2 YFSETQ. V was cut by 4 bases and J by 0 bases, with 8 bases left in between. This CDR3 contains 15 residues. This CDR3 reads CASSQSSSGANVLTF. The DNA for the CDR3 is TGCGCCAGCAGCCAGTCGAGCTCTGGGGCCAACGTCCTGACTTTC.

This clone was detected only once. The chain carries TRBV7-9 and TRBJ2-6; no clear D gene. The germline CDR1 and CDR2 sequences are SEHNR and FQNEAQ (reference sequence). Trimming took off 7 bases at V and 2 bases at J, with 6 bases between the two ends. The CDR3 contains 13 residues. CDR3 protein: CASTLTGANVLTF. The CDR3 nucleotides are TGTGCCAGCACCCTAACTGGGGCCAACGTCCTGACTTTC.

This chain connects TRBV10-2 to TRBJ1-6, with 9 bases lining up with TRBD1. Germline V lookup: CDR1 WSHSY, CDR2 SAAADI. The CDR3 extends over 13 amino acids. The junction had 7 bases not matched to a gene; V was cut back by 10 bases and J by 9 bases. DNA for the CDR3: TGCGCCACGTGGGACAGGGTTGTTTCACCCCTCCACTTT. Translation gives CATWDRVVSPLHF.

This chain links TRBV30 with TRBJ2-7; no clear D gene. Germline CDR1 and CDR2: GTSNPN and SVGIG (reference sequence). Trimming removed 0 bases from V and 6 bases from J, with 9 bases in between. This CDR3 spans 12 amino acids. CDR3 DNA: TGTGCCTGGAGTGTAGGAAGGACCGAGCAGTACTTC. This encodes CAWSVGRTEQYF.